Detailed here is one TCR beta chain. Its antigen remains unknown. The sample comes from a study of vaccination and CD4 T cells after COVID-19. Treatment given: roughly ten-day PBMC culture with coronavirus spike peptide pools or control peptides (ViraFEST assay). The Oncomine TCR Beta short-read assay sequenced DNA from cultured CD4+ T cells. MiXCR, applied by TCRdb to the PCR reads, yields one record per CDR3 protein. Of 15,000 or so distinct CDR3 sequences in the sample, approximately 42% are singletons; the top ten hold more than 20%. The CDR3 runs to 17 residues. J lost 0 bases, V lost 2 bases, and 7 bases had no gene match. Germline CDR1 reads MDHEN; CDR2 reads SYDVKM.

The receptor's source is a human donor with COVID-19. The chain joins TRBV28 to TRBJ1-2, with 9 bases identical to TRBD1. The sample consisted of cultured CD4+ T cells from blood. The CDR3, as DNA: TGTGCCAGCAGTTTAGGGGGACAGGGACGGACTAACTATGGCTACACCTTC. It is translated as CASSLGGQGRTNYGYTF.